The TCR beta chain described here comes from a study of cytomegalovirus exposure and HLA in healthy donors. The study, taken as a whole, reports: Per a prior analysis, the majority of TCR beta V segments were productive roughly 87% or roughly 30% of the time.

From germline, CDR1 is MGHRA and CDR2 YSYEKL. V lost 2 bases to trimming and J lost 4 bases, with 14 bases between them. CDR3 length equals 15 residues. Use of 60 Vbeta and 13 Jbeta primers characterized the PCR. The table came from immunoSEQ multiplex PCR; TCRdb's copy has only in-frame clones and leaves some out. Of some 180,000 clones in the sample, 76% were seen once. Regarding this clone: Its antigen is undetermined.

Input material: PBMCs. The receptor comes from a young man in good health and CMV-seronegative. The rearrangement uses TRBV4-1 and TRBJ1-1, with D tentatively TRBD1 (5 bases). This CDR3 reads CASSQYWGLGTEAFF. The DNA for the CDR3 is TGCGCCAGCAGCCAATACTGGGGCCTCGGCACTGAAGCTTTCTTT.